Each of the 24 T cell receptor beta chains below was sequenced from the same sample in a study of OX40 agonist ivuxolimab in advanced cancers. Repertoires were generated with immunoSEQ multiplex PCR, while TCRdb's copy carries only in-frame clones and drops some. The sample records 90,000 or so clones, more than 70% being singletons. Sequenced material: CD4+ or CD8+ T cells sorted from blood, taken in a trial of the OX40 agonist ivuxolimab. All receptors derive from an adult with an advanced solid tumor such as melanoma, head and neck, liver or kidney cancer.

The genes are TRBV5-1 and TRBJ2-2; no reliable D call. Per the germline V gene, CDR1 is SGHRS and CDR2 is YFSETQ. V shed 0 bases and J shed 0 bases, with 6 bases lying between them. The length of the CDR3 is 15 residues. As DNA, the CDR3 is TGCGCCAGCAGCTTGGGTGGCGCGAACACCGGGGAGCTGTTTTTT. It codes for CASSLGGANTGELFF. Complete variable domain (other parts from reference TRBV5-1 and TRBJ2-2): KAGVTQTPRYLIKTRGQQVTLSCSPISGHRSVSWYQQTPGQGLQFLFEYFSETQRNKGNFPGRFSGRQFSNSRSEMNVSTLELGDSALYLCASSLGGANTGELFFGEGSRLTVL.

V and J are TRBV4-1 and TRBJ2-1; maybe TRBD2 (5 bases). The CDR3 covers 15 residues. Between the trimmed V and J ends, which lost 1 base and 4 bases, there was a span of 11 bases. Germline V lookup: CDR1 MGHRA, CDR2 YSYEKL. Here the CDR3 DNA reads TGCGCCAGCAGCCAAGTATCTAGCCCTTACAATGAGCAGTTCTTC. The encoded protein is CASSQVSSPYNEQFF.

The chain carries TRBV7-9 and TRBJ1-1, with D uncertain. This CDR3 is built from 12 residues. Germline CDR1 is SEHNR and CDR2 is FQNEAQ (reference sequence). The V end lost 1 base, the J end lost 5 bases, and 5 bases lay between the germline ends. The CDR3 loop is CASSLVLTEAFF. The CDR3 region has the DNA TGTGCCAGCAGCTTAGTTTTAACTGAAGCTTTCTTT.

A remark on this clone: The sample carries other DNA sequences with the same CDR3. The chain is built from TRBV7-9 and TRBJ2-7; TRBD1 aligns across 8 bases. This CDR3 spans 14 amino acids. V gave up 5 bases and J gave up 2 bases; unmatched junction bases: 5. Germline assignment: CDR1 SEHNR and CDR2 FQNEAQ (reference sequence). Here the CDR3 DNA reads TGTGCCAGCAGCACTTCGGACAGGGCCTACGAGCAGTACGTC. Translated, it gives CASSTSDRAYEQYV.

This chain uses TRBV6-1 with TRBJ2-7; 9 bases line up with TRBD2. V lost 1 base to trimming and J lost 5 bases; unmatched junction nucleotides: 15. Germline V gene lookup returns CDR1 MNHNS and CDR2 SASEGT. The CDR3 contains 18 residues. The CDR3 is CASSEEYGGRAGAHEQYV. In DNA form, the CDR3 reads TGTGCCAGCAGTGAAGAATATGGCGGGAGGGCAGGGGCCCACGAGCAGTACGTC.

The chain has TRBV11-2 and TRBJ2-1; D uncertain. The length of the CDR3 is 15 residues. The V gene lost 1 base and the J gene lost 2 bases, with 9 bases spanning the gap. Germline loops: CDR1 SGHAT, CDR2 FQNNGV. CDR3 nucleotide sequence: TGTGCCAGCAGCTTAGTGGCTACCCCCTACAATGAGCAGTTCTTC. Amino acids: CASSLVATPYNEQFF.

This clone occurred once. The chain is built from TRBV5-1 and TRBJ2-1, with a weak D call TRBD2 (6 bases). The CDR3 is made up of 16 amino acids. Germline CDR1 and CDR2: SGHRS and YFSETQ. V lost 0 bases and J lost 3, with 13 bases in between. The CDR3 region has the DNA TGCGCCAGCAGCTTGGTTCTAGCGAGCTACTACAATGAGCAGTTCTTC. It is translated as CASSLVLASYYNEQFF.

The gene calls are TRBV9 and TRBJ2-1; 7 positions match TRBD1. With V trimmed by 1 base and J by 4 bases, 5 bases remained unmatched. The CDR3 totals 15 residues. Germline V lookup: CDR1 SGDLS, CDR2 YYNGEE. The DNA of the CDR3 is TGTGCCAGCAGCGTATCCGGGGACAGATACAATGAGCAGTTCTTC. It codes for CASSVSGDRYNEQFF.

DNA for the CDR3: TGTGCCAGCTCTCCTACAGGGGTTCGGTCCTACGAGCAGTACTTC. Residues: CASSPTGVRSYEQYF. The chain uses TRBV18 and TRBJ2-7; TRBD1 matches at 7 bases. The germline gives CDR1 KGHSH, CDR2 LQKENI. Unmatched junction bases numbered 9, after V lost 6 bases and J lost 1 base. The CDR3 sequence is 15 residues long.

This rearrangement joins TRBV19 to TRBJ1-4; possibly TRBD1 for D (5 bases). With 7 bases removed from V and 4 bases from J, the gap between germline ends came to 16 bases. Germline V gene sequence: CDR1 LNHDA, CDR2 SQIVND (reference sequence). This CDR3 has 15 amino acids. This chain's CDR3 is CASTLWGRDNEKLFF. CDR3 sequence (DNA): TGTGCCAGTACTCTTTGGGGCAGGGATAATGAAAAACTGTTTTTT. The full variable domain, in which reference TRBV19 and TRBJ1-4 provide the parts outside the CDR3, is DGGITQSPKYLFRKEGQNVTLSCEQNLNHDAMYWYRQDPGQGLRLIYYSQIVNDFQKGDIAEGYSVSREKKESFPLTVTSAQKNPTAFYLCASTLWGRDNEKLFFGSGTQLSVL.

The V call is TRBV6-8, the J call TRBJ1-2; weak D call: TRBD1 (5 bases). Trimming shortened V by 8 bases and J by 3 bases, and 13 bases separated the two germline ends. CDR1 MNHGY and CDR2 SAAAGT come from the germline V gene. CDR3 length: 13 residues. The CDR3 here is CASRDGIHYGYTF. DNA of the CDR3: TGTGCCAGCCGGGACGGTATTCACTATGGCTACACCTTC.

The V and J genes are TRBV30 and TRBJ1-4; D gene ambiguous. V dropped 0 bases and J dropped 3 bases, with 5 bases sitting between them. The CDR3 sequence is 13 residues long. The germline V gene has CDR1 GTSNPN and CDR2 SVGIG (reference sequence). Here the CDR3 DNA reads TGTGCCTGGAGTGTCTCAGCTAATGAAAAACTGTTTTTT. This encodes CAWSVSANEKLFF.

This chain joins TRBV6-5 and TRBJ2-7; TRBD2 agrees at 8 bases. The V gene's germline CDR1 is MNHEY and CDR2 SVGAGI. The CDR3 loop spans 15 amino acids. V lost 2 bases, J lost 3 bases, and 6 bases stayed unmatched. In nucleotides, the CDR3 is TGTGCCAGCAGTTACGCCGGGACTAGGGTCTACGAGCAGTACTTC. Its protein is CASSYAGTRVYEQYF.

The CDR3 region has the DNA TGTGCCAGCAGAAACGGACGCAATCAGCCCCAGCATTTT. Amino acid sequence: CASRNGRNQPQHF. The V and J genes are TRBV6-1 and TRBJ1-5, with D unclear. There are 13 residues in the CDR3. In germline, CDR1 is MNHNS, CDR2 SASEGT. The V end lost 6 bases, the J end lost 2 bases, and 8 bases lay between the germline ends.

The V gene is TRBV19, the J gene TRBJ2-7; the match to TRBD1 covers 7 bases. The CDR3 extends over 14 amino acids. The germline CDR1 and CDR2 sequences are LNHDA and SQIVND (reference sequence). V dropped 4 bases and J dropped 2; count of bases not matched to a gene: 5. CDR3 residues: CASSTLGQPYEQYV. Written as DNA, the CDR3 is TGTGCCAGTAGTACGTTGGGACAGCCCTACGAGCAGTACGTC.

On this clone itself: This same CDR3 is encoded by further DNA sequences in the sample. J is TRBJ2-3 and V is TRBV5-1, with 7 positions matching TRBD2. J was trimmed by 6 bases and V by 0 bases; bases with no gene match: 4. The CDR3 loop spans 14 amino acids. Germline assignment: CDR1 SGHRS and CDR2 YFSETQ. The DNA of the CDR3 is TGCGCCAGCAGCTTGGACAGCGGGACGGATACGCAGTATTTT. Amino acid sequence: CASSLDSGTDTQYF.

This chain's CDR3 is CASSELSVKSNQPQHF. The CDR3 DNA reads as TGCGCCAGCAGTGAGTTGTCGGTGAAAAGCAATCAGCCCCAGCATTTT. The chain couples TRBV10-2 to TRBJ1-5, with unresolved D. Germline lookup yields CDR1 WSHSY and CDR2 SAAADI. The CDR3 has 16 residues. The germline V and J ends were trimmed by 1 base and 1 base, with 11 bases remaining between them.

This clone was detected only once. The gene calls are TRBV5-7 and TRBJ1-4; 8 bases are a match to TRBD1. TRBV5-7 is placed among ORFs of uncertain function. CDR3 size: 14 residues. The J segment lost 8 bases and the V segment lost 5 bases, leaving 8 bases of the junction unmatched. CDR3 amino acids: CASRPDRGGEKLFF. The CDR3 bases are TGTGCCAGCAGACCCGACAGGGGTGGAGAAAAACTGTTTTTT.

This chain links TRBV11-3 with TRBJ2-1; no clear D. The V and J ends lost 0 bases and 2 bases respectively, with 5 bases between them. CDR3 length: 14 residues. Looked up from germline, CDR1 is SGHNT and CDR2 is YENEEA. CDR3 nucleotide sequence: TGTGCCAGCAGCTTAGACCCAGCCTACAATGAGCAGTTCTTC. Encoded protein: CASSLDPAYNEQFF.

V usage is TRBV9 and J usage is TRBJ2-3, with TRBD1 identical over 7 bases. The V segment lost 3 bases and the J segment 3 bases; nucleotides outside the gene matches: 7. Germline V gives CDR1 SGDLS, CDR2 YYNGEE. The CDR3 is made up of 15 amino acids. CDR3 in amino acids: CASSDRQGGTDTQYF. DNA of the CDR3: TGTGCCAGCAGCGACCGACAGGGTGGAACAGATACGCAGTATTTT.

This clone occurred a few times. V usage is TRBV18 and J usage is TRBJ1-1, with 8 positions matching TRBD1. The CDR3 is 14 amino acids. Per germline, CDR1 KGHSH and CDR2 LQKENI. V lost 6 bases and J lost 1; bases outside the gene matches: 4. This chain's CDR3 is CASSLGTGNTEAFF. The DNA of the CDR3 is TGTGCCAGCTCCCTCGGGACAGGGAACACTGAAGCTTTCTTT.

This clone turned up a few times. The chain combines TRBV6-5 with TRBJ1-5; D is perhaps TRBD1 (5 bases). Germline assignment: CDR1 MNHEY and CDR2 SVGAGI. There are 14 residues in the CDR3. V was cut by 6 bases and J by 3 bases, with 12 bases left in between. CDR3 region: CASSPGTDNQPQHF. DNA for the CDR3: TGTGCCAGCAGCCCAGGGACGGACAATCAGCCCCAGCATTTT.

The chain recombines TRBV29-1 with TRBJ2-1; 10 positions agree with TRBD2. This CDR3 comprises 15 residues. After removal of 7 bases from V and 6 bases from J, the junction contained 12 bases not matched to a gene. Per the germline V gene, CDR1 is SQVTM and CDR2 is ANQGSEA. This chain's CDR3 is CSGSVGASGSNEQFF. CDR3 coding DNA: TGCAGCGGATCTGTTGGGGCTAGCGGGAGCAATGAGCAGTTCTTC.

This clone was counted a single time. V and J are TRBV6-9 and TRBJ2-7; no definite D call. Deletions cut 5 bases from V and 9 bases from J, with 14 bases between. CDR3 length: 12 amino acids. CDR1 and CDR2 from the germline V gene are MNHGY and SVAAGI. The CDR3 spells CASSRSITRQYV. CDR3 nucleotides: TGTGCCAGCAGTCGGTCCATTACGAGGCAGTACGTC.